This TCR beta chain was sequenced for a study of radiotherapy plus CTLA-4 blockade in lung cancer. In the study overall: Objective responses were observed in 15% to 20% of patients, and disease control was achieved by roughly 30%.

In its sample, this clone was seen many times. Generated by immunoSEQ multiplex PCR, the TCRdb table keeps only in-frame clones and is missing some. The table includes about 45,000 clones, roughly 63% detected once. The CDR3 runs to 12 residues. Trimming cost V 4 bases and J 10 bases, with 13 bases left between them. CDR1 and CDR2 from the germline V gene are SGHVS and FNYEAQ. V gene TRBV7-6 combines with J gene TRBJ1-1; a weak D match, TRBD1 (6 bases). This sequence was found in a human donor with non-small cell lung cancer who had a partial response to radiotherapy plus ipilimumab. This material consisted of peripheral blood, taken from a patient treated with radiotherapy plus ipilimumab. The CDR3 loop reads CASSSSRGIAFF. The CDR3 DNA reads as TGTGCCAGCAGCTCCTCGAGGGGGATAGCTTTCTTT.